The 5 T cell receptor beta chains reported below all come from one sample, sequenced in a study of T cells in localized non-small cell lung cancer. Assay used: immunoSEQ multiplex PCR; TCRdb lists only in-frame clones, some missing. The sample has roughly 39,000 clones, over 75% seen once; the top ten hold about 11%. Here the sequenced sample was PBMCs, taken before any cancer treatment. Receptors originate from a woman aged 35 to 75 with stage II lung adenocarcinoma.

The rearrangement links TRBV9 to TRBJ2-1, with D possibly being TRBD2 (6 bases). The CDR3 length is 15 residues. The V gene's germline CDR1 is SGDLS and CDR2 YYNGEE. V was trimmed by 5 bases and J by 4 bases, leaving 16 bases between them. The CDR3 sequence is CASSAASGSYNEQFF. The CDR3 coding sequence is TGTGCCAGCAGTGCAGCGAGCGGGTCGTACAATGAGCAGTTCTTC.

This chain uses TRBV14 with TRBJ2-5; D ambiguous. V shed 5 bases and J shed 2 bases, with 6 bases lying between them. Germline V gives CDR1 SGHDN, CDR2 FVKESK. The CDR3 covers 12 residues. The CDR3 protein is CASSGRQETQYF. The CDR3 DNA follows: TGTGCCAGCAGCGGACGGCAAGAGACCCAGTACTTC.

The CDR3 sequence: CASSPTGDTEAFF. CDR3 in DNA: TGTGCCAGCAGTCCTACCGGGGACACTGAAGCTTTCTTT. The gene calls are TRBV28 and TRBJ1-1; no clear D gene. There are 13 residues in the CDR3. V gave up 5 bases and J gave up 3 bases, with 10 bases separating them. CDR1 and CDR2 (germline): MDHEN, SYDVKM.

This chain uses TRBV25-1 with TRBJ1-6, with a possible D match to TRBD1 (5 bases). The length of the CDR3 is 17 residues. Germline lookup yields CDR1 MGHDK and CDR2 SYGVNS. Trimming removed 1 base from V and 5 bases from J, with 15 bases in between. The CDR3 is CASSESVRALDNSPLHF. DNA for the CDR3: TGTGCCAGCAGTGAATCGGTCAGGGCACTTGATAATTCACCCCTCCACTTT.

The rearrangement joins TRBV7-9 to TRBJ2-5; the D gene is possibly TRBD2 (6 bases). The CDR3 loop spans 14 amino acids. CDR1 is SEHNR, CDR2 FQNEAQ, per germline (reference sequence). Trimming took 1 base from V and 5 from J, leaving 11 bases between them. CDR3 nucleotides: TGTGCCAGCAGCTTAGGAGCGGAGGGGGAGACCCAGTACTTC. Translated, it gives CASSLGAEGETQYF.